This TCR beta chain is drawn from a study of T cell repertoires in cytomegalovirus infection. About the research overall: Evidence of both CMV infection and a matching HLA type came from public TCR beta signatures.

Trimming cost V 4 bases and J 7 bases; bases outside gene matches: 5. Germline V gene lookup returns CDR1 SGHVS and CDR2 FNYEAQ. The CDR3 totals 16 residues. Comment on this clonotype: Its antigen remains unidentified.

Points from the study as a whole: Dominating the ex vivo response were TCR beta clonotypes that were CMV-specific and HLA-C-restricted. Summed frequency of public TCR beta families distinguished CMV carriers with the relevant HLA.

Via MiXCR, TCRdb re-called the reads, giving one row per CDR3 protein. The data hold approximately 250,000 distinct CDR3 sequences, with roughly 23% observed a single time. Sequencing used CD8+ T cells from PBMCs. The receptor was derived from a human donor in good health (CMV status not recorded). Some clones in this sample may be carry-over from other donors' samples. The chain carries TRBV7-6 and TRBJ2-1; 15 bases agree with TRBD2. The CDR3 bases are TGTGCCAGCAGCTCGGGACTAGCGGGGGGTAAAAATGAGCAGTTCTTC. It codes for CASSSGLAGGKNEQFF.